These 10 T cell receptor beta chains share one sample of origin, sequenced in a study of cytomegalovirus exposure and HLA in healthy donors. Here immunoSEQ multiplex PCR was the method, and the copy in TCRdb shows in-frame clones only, minus some. Of about 200,000 clones listed, 80% to 90% are singletons. Sequenced material: PBMCs. All receptors derive from a woman younger than 35 in good health and CMV-seropositive.

V gene TRBV11-2 combines with J gene TRBJ2-1, with TRBD2 matching 7 bases. There are 17 residues in the CDR3. The trim removed 2 bases at V and 6 bases at J, leaving 13 bases unmatched. Germline V gene data show CDR1 as SGHAT and CDR2 as FQNNGV. For the CDR3, the DNA is TGTGCCAGCAGCTTAAGGCCTTGGGCGGGAGAACTCAATGAGCAGTTCTTC. It translates to CASSLRPWAGELNEQFF.

V gene TRBV6-5 combines with J gene TRBJ2-5; D perhaps matches TRBD1 (5 bases). This CDR3 has 15 residues. V lost 4 bases, J lost 5 bases, and 17 bases lay in between. Germline V lookup: CDR1 MNHEY, CDR2 SVGAGI. CDR3 nucleotide sequence: TGTGCCAGCAGTTCTGGCGGACAACCTCGGGAGACCCAGTACTTC. Its protein is CASSSGGQPRETQYF.

The J gene is TRBJ2-7, the V gene TRBV29-1, with 9 bases fitting TRBD2. Germline V lookup: CDR1 SQVTM, CDR2 ANQGSEA. The CDR3 contains 13 residues. Trimming cost V 3 bases and J 4 bases; bases outside gene matches: 4. In DNA form, the CDR3 reads TGCAGCGTTGATTTAGCGGGAGTTTACGAGCAGTACTTC. Residues: CSVDLAGVYEQYF.

J is TRBJ2-3 and V is TRBV6-4; 10 bases line up with TRBD1. V lost 5 bases and J lost 6; bases outside the gene matches: 8. In germline, CDR1 is MRHNA, CDR2 SNTAGT. CDR3 length equals 15 residues. CDR3 nucleotides: TGTGCCAGCAGTTCCGGGACAGGGGCCGTTGATACGCAGTATTTT. Translation gives CASSSGTGAVDTQYF.

This clone was seen once. The V call is TRBV4-1, the J call TRBJ2-7, with D maybe TRBD1 (6 bases). The CDR3 is made up of 14 amino acids. V lost 2 bases to trimming and J lost 0 bases, with 8 bases between them. Germline CDR1 and CDR2: MGHRA and YSYEKL. CDR3 nucleotides: TGCGCCAGCAGCCAACGGGACATCTCCTACGAGCAGTACTTC. Protein product: CASSQRDISYEQYF.

This clone showed up just a few times. V usage is TRBV21-1 and J usage is TRBJ2-7; the table's TRBD2 call for D was not verified on the DNA. TRBV21-1 is a known pseudogene. The CDR3 loop spans 13 amino acids. In DNA form, the CDR3 reads TGTGCCAGCAGGGAGGGTCTTTCCTACGAGCAGTACTTC. This translates into CASREGLSYEQYF.

The genes are TRBV6-5 and TRBJ1-1, with a weak D call TRBD1 (6 bases). V lost 0 bases, J lost 4 bases, and 15 bases lay in between. The CDR3 is 16 amino acids. The germline gives CDR1 MNHEY, CDR2 SVGAGI. This chain's CDR3 is CASSYSSGEGITEAFF. CDR3 sequence (DNA): TGTGCCAGCAGTTACTCGTCAGGGGAGGGAATCACTGAAGCTTTCTTT.

The chain carries TRBV5-6 and TRBJ2-7; D remains ambiguous. CDR3 length equals 13 residues. V was clipped by 2 bases and J by 1 base, with 7 bases between them. Germline V gene sequence: CDR1 SGHDT, CDR2 YYEEEE. The CDR3 loop is CASSFFESYEQYF. The CDR3 DNA sequence: TGTGCCAGCAGCTTTTTTGAGTCCTACGAGCAGTACTTC. The full variable domain, rest sourced from reference TRBV5-6 and TRBJ2-7, is DAGVTQSPTHLIKTRGQQVTLRCSPKSGHDTVSWYQQALGQGPQFIFQYYEEEERQRGNFPDRFSGHQFPNYSSELNVNALLLGDSALYLCASSFFESYEQYFGPGTRLTVT.

V is TRBV5-4 and J is TRBJ2-1, with a tentative D call TRBD1 (5 bases). CDR3 length: 15 residues. Between the trimmed V and J ends, which lost 0 bases and 4 bases, there was a span of 11 bases. CDR1 is SGHNT, CDR2 YYREEE, per germline (reference sequence). Written as DNA, the CDR3 is TGTGCCAGCAGCTTGGGGCAGGGTGTGTACAATGAGCAGTTCTTC. This encodes CASSLGQGVYNEQFF.

The chain combines TRBV5-4 with TRBJ2-3; maybe TRBD2 (6 bases). This CDR3 region has 15 residues. The germline gives CDR1 SGHNT, CDR2 YYREEE (reference sequence). Trimming took off 4 bases at V and 9 bases at J, with 21 bases between the two ends. CDR3 amino acids: CASSRPGLAEGTQYF. The CDR3 DNA reads TGTGCCAGCAGCCGACCGGGACTCGCAGAGGGCACGCAGTATTTT.